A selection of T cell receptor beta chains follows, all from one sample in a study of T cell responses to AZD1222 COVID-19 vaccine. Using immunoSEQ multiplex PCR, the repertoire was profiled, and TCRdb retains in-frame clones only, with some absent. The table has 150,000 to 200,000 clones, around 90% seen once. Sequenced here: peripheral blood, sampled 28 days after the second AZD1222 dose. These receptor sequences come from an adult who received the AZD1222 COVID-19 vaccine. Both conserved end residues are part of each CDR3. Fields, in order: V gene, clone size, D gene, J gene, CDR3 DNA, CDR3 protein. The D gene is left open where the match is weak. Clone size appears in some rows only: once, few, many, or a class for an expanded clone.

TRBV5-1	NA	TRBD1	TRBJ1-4	TGCGCCAGCAGCTTGGCCGACAGGGCAGGAAATGAAAAACTGTTTTTT	CASSLADRAGNEKLFF
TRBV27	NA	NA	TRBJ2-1	TGTGCCAGCGGCAGGGTAGGCAATGAGCAGTTCTTC	CASGRVGNEQFF
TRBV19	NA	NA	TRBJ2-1	TGTGCCAGTAGTATGGATCGCACCGGCTCCTACAATGAGCAGTTCTTC	CASSMDRTGSYNEQFF
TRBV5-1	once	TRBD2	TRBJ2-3	TGCGCCAGCAGCCCGGGACTAGCGGGACCAGATACGCAGTATTTT	CASSPGLAGPDTQYF
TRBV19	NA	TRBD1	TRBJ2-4	TGTGCCAGTCTCAATAAACAGGGGATTGGAAACATTCAGTACTTC	CASLNKQGIGNIQYF
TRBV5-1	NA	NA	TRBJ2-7	TGCGCCAGCAGCTTGGATCTCTACGAGCAGTACTTC	CASSLDLYEQYF
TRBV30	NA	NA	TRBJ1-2	TGTGCCTGGCCTCGGGCGGGGCGTGAGGGTGGCTACACCTTC	CAWPRAGREGGYTF
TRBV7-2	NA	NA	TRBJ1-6	TGTGCCAGCAGCCAGGTCGACCTTTTCTCACCCCTCCACTTT	CASSQVDLFSPLHF
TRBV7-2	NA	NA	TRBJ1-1	TGTGCCAGCAGCTATGACCCTCAGGGAGGGGTAACTGAAGCTTTCTTT	CASSYDPQGGVTEAFF
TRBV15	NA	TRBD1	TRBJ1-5	TGTGCCACCAGCAAGGGACAGGGAAGTCAGCCCCAGCATTTT	CATSKGQGSQPQHF
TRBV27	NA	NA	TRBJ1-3	TGTGCCAGCAGTCAAAACTCTGGAAACACCATATATTTT	CASSQNSGNTIYF
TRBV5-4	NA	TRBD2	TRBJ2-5	TGTGCCAGCAGCTTGGCGACTAGCGGCACCCAAGAGACCCAGTACTTC	CASSLATSGTQETQYF
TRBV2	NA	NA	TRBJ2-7	TGTGCCAGCAGTGAAATAGGTACTTTTTCCTACGAGCAGTACTTC	CASSEIGTFSYEQYF
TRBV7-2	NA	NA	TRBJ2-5	TGTGCCAGCAGCGTCCCGTTGGACGCTAAAGAGACCCAGTACTTC	CASSVPLDAKETQYF
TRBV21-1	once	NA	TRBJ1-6	TGTGCCAGCAGCCCTCTCCACTTT	CASSPLHF
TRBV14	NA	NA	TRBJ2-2	TGTGCCAGCAGCCAAGATCTCAGGCCCGGGGAGCTGTTTTTT	CASSQDLRPGELFF
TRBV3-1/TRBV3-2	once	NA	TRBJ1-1	TGTGCCAGCAGCCCCGCCCGGGGGGAGAATGAAGCTTTCTTT	CASSPARGENEAFF
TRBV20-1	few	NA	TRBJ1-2	TGCAGTGCTATTTTTTCGGGCTACACCTTC	CSAIFSGYTF
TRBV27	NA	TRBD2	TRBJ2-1	TGTGCCAGCAGGGCCGTGACTAGCGGGAGCTATGAGCAGTTCTTC	CASRAVTSGSYEQFF
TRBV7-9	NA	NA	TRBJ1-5	TGTGCCAGCAGCCCCCCGGGGGATCAGCCCCAGCATTTT	CASSPPGDQPQHF
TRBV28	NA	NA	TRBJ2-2	TGTGCCAGCAGGACTAGATTCACCGGGGAGCTGTTTTTT	CASRTRFTGELFF
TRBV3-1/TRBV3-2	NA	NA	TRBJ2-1	TGTGCCAGCAGCCCAGGGGACCCTTACAATGAGCAGTTCTTC	CASSPGDPYNEQFF
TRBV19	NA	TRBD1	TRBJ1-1	TGTGCCAGTAGTTTGGTATTGAGGGGGCCTGAAGCTTTCTTT	CASSLVLRGPEAFF
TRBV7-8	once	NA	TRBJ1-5	TGTGCCAGCAGCTTAGGGGTAGGGATGGGTCAGCCCCAGCATTTT	CASSLGVGMGQPQHF
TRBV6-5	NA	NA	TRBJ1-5	TGTGCCAGCAGAAGACAGTACAATCAGCCCCAGCATTTT	CASRRQYNQPQHF
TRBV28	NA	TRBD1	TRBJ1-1	TGTGCCAGCAGTTTACAGGGGGCGCCCACTGAAGCTTTCTTT	CASSLQGAPTEAFF
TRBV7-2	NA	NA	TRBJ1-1	TGTGCCAGCAGCTTTGAGTCTAGCACTGAAGCTTTCTTT	CASSFESSTEAFF